This T cell receptor (beta chain) originates from a study of T cell repertoires in cytomegalovirus infection. J lost 0 bases, V lost 2 bases, and 5 bases had no gene match. The CDR3 has 16 amino acids. CDR1 is SEHNR and CDR2 is FQNEAQ in the germline V gene (reference sequence). TCRdb passed the reads through MiXCR, listing each CDR3 protein once. Among around 130,000 distinct CDR3 sequences listed, roughly a quarter were seen once. As for this clonotype: Its antigen is not identified.

What was sequenced was PBMCs, sequenced either directly or after in vitro stimulation (not recorded which). J is TRBJ2-7 and V is TRBV7-9; TRBD1 aligns across 9 bases. This TCR derives from a human donor in good health (CMV status not recorded). Some clones in this sample may be carry-over from other donors' samples. Here the CDR3 DNA reads TGTGCCAGCAGCTTATCCGGGACAGGGATCTCCTACGAGCAGTACTTC. This sequence encodes CASSLSGTGISYEQYF.